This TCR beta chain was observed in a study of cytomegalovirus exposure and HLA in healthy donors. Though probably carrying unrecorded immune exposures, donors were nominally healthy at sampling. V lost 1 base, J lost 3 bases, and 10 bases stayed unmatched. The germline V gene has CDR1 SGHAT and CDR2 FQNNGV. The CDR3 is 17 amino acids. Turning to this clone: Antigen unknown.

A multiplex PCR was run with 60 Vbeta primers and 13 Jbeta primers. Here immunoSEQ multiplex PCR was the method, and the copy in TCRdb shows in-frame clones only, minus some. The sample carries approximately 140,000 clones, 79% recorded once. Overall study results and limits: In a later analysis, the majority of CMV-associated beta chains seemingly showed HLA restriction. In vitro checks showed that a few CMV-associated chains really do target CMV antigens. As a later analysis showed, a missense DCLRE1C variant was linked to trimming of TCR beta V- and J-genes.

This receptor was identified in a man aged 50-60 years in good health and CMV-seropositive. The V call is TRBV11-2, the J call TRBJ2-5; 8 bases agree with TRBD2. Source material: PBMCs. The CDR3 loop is CASSLVRLLAAEETQYF. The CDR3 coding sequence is TGTGCCAGCAGCTTAGTGAGGCTACTAGCGGCTGAAGAGACCCAGTACTTC.